This TCR beta chain comes out of a study of glioma-infiltrating T cells after dendritic cell vaccination. The PCR used 60 V beta and 13 J beta primers. TCRdb keeps only in-frame clones here, not all; method: immunoSEQ multiplex PCR. The data show around 72,000 clones, with 81% seen just once and 7.9% held by the top ten. None of the glioblastoma patients had an isocitrate dehydrogenase mutation. Study findings and constraints: Complete blood and tumor specimen sets were limited to few patients.

With regard to this clone: Its specificity is unknown.

CDR3 length: 15 amino acids. Trimming took off 3 bases at V and 1 base at J, with 13 bases between the two ends. Germline V CDR1 and CDR2: SGHNT, YYREEE (reference sequence). Sequencing was performed on blood, taken before dendritic cell vaccination. The sequence derives from a human donor with glioblastoma. The chain is built from TRBV5-4 and TRBJ1-2; D might be TRBD1 (5 bases). This CDR3 is CASSSGGGFNYGYTF. The DNA for the CDR3 is TGTGCCAGCAGCTCCGGCGGGGGGTTTAACTATGGCTACACCTTC.